This T cell receptor beta chain is drawn from a study of Graves' ophthalmopathy and Graves' hyperthyroidism. The V and J ends lost 4 bases and 8 bases respectively, with 20 bases between them. This CDR3 comprises 15 residues. In germline, CDR1 is MNHEY, CDR2 SMNVEV (reference sequence). Worth noting for this clonotype: Its antigen is not known.

Broader study findings: For separating ophthalmopathy from stable hyperthyroidism, a 13-signature model gave 85% to 90% sensitivity and 65% to 82% specificity. Most expanded clonotypes from thyroid (those above 0.001 frequency) were also found in blood. In predicting ophthalmopathy progression, the model reached 70% to 71% sensitivity and 72.22% specificity.

RNA transcripts yielded amplified TCR beta CDR3 regions. HTBI-primed first-round RT-PCR preceded second-round multiplex PCR. Via MiXCR, TCRdb re-called the multiplex PCR reads, giving one row per CDR3 protein. Counted here are around 1.1 million distinct CDR3 sequences, about 38% occurring once; the ten biggest clones make up over 8.5%. Excluded: other autoimmune disease, uncontrolled infection, pregnancy or lactation. The TCR sequence derives from an adult man with Graves' hyperthyroidism. The sequenced sample consisted of peripheral blood or thyroid tissue (not recorded which). The rearrangement uses TRBV27 and TRBJ1-2; no definite D call. CDR3 nucleotides: TGTGCCAGCAGTTCGTACACGAATCGGGATGGGGGCTACACCTTC. Translation gives CASSSYTNRDGGYTF.